A single sample is the source of the 15 T cell receptor beta chains below, sequenced in a study of T-cell reconstitution after alpha-beta-depleted transplantation in children. Researchers prepared the TCRbeta library using unique molecular identifiers, the study reports. A single record per CDR3 protein comes from TCRdb applying MiXCR to the PCR reads. The sample lists about 270,000 distinct CDR3 sequences; more than 9% were seen once. Sequenced material: PBMCs from the stem cell graft donor, taken from the stem cell graft. Source of these receptors: a human donor who donated a stem cell graft to a child with SCID.

The chain carries TRBV29-1 and TRBJ2-5; D call uncertain. Germline CDR1 and CDR2: SQVTM and ANQGSEA. CDR3 length: 12 amino acids. Trimming shortened V by 6 bases and J by 1 base, and 9 bases separated the two germline ends. The CDR3 region has the DNA TGCAGCGTCAAACTAAGCCAAGAGACCCAGTACTTC. Protein: CSVKLSQETQYF.

This clonotype was observed a few times. CDR3 nucleotides: TGTGCCACCAGCCGGCGAGATACGCAGTATTTT. Its protein is CATSRRDTQYF. The chain is built from TRBV15 and TRBJ2-3, with D unresolved. Germline V gives CDR1 LNHNV, CDR2 YYDKDF (reference sequence). The V gene lost 5 bases and the J gene lost 5 bases, with 5 bases spanning the gap. The CDR3 covers 11 residues.

This clonotype was found a few times. The V call is TRBV6-2 or TRBV6-3, the J call TRBJ2-1; D not resolved. V lost 0 bases and J 0 bases, leaving 12 bases between the germline ends. Germline V gene lookup returns CDR1 MNHEY and CDR2 SVGEGT. This CDR3 contains 17 residues. DNA of the CDR3: TGTGCCAGCAGTTACTCGAAACAGTCGAGCTCCTACAATGAGCAGTTCTTC. Translated, it gives CASSYSKQSSSYNEQFF.

This chain links TRBV18 with TRBJ2-7, with 7 nucleotides matching TRBD1. The germline V gene encodes CDR1 KGHSH and CDR2 LQKENI. V was pared by 8 bases and J by 4 bases, with 11 bases of the junction left unmatched. The CDR3 length is 14 residues. CDR3 in amino acids: CASRQTGKEYEQYF. As DNA, the CDR3 is TGTGCCAGCCGCCAGACAGGGAAGGAATACGAGCAGTACTTC.

V gene TRBV12-5 combines with J gene TRBJ2-6, with TRBD1 matching over 10 bases. CDR3 length: 15 residues. The V gene's germline CDR1 is LGHNT and CDR2 FRNRAP. The ends lost 7 bases at V and 3 bases at J; junction bases unmatched: 3. The CDR3, as DNA: TGTGCTAGTGTGACAGGGGGCTTTGGGGCCAACGTCCTGACTTTC. Translation gives CASVTGGFGANVLTF.

The genes are TRBV4-2 and TRBJ2-3, with 8 positions matching TRBD2. Trimming cost V 10 bases and J 2 bases; bases outside gene matches: 17. Germline V gene sequence: CDR1 LGHNA, CDR2 YNFKEQ. The length of the CDR3 is 17 residues. The CDR3 here is CAMGSGLVRGVTDTQYF. The CDR3 nucleotides are TGTGCCATGGGCTCCGGGCTCGTGCGGGGGGTCACAGATACGCAGTATTTT.

The chain links TRBV12-3 or TRBV12-4 to TRBJ1-2; 10 positions agree with TRBD1. There are 14 residues in the CDR3. With V trimmed by 5 bases and J by 8 bases, 8 bases remained unmatched. CDR3 residues: CASSTPGTGVGYTF. CDR3 DNA: TGTGCCAGCAGTACCCCGGGGACAGGGGTCGGCTACACCTTC.

V usage is TRBV5-4 and J usage is TRBJ2-3; maybe TRBD1 (6 bases). Trimming took off 4 bases at V and 5 bases at J, with 14 bases between the two ends. CDR3 size: 14 residues. The germline CDR1 and CDR2 sequences are SGHNT and YYREEE (reference sequence). DNA of the CDR3: TGTGCCAGCAGCCTAAAACAGGGTCTAGATACGCAGTATTTT. It is translated as CASSLKQGLDTQYF.

This clonotype was observed many times. V is TRBV10-3 and J is TRBJ1-1; no definite D call. The CDR3 runs to 12 residues. V dropped 0 bases and J dropped 9 bases, with 8 bases sitting between them. Looked up from germline, CDR1 is ENHRY and CDR2 is SYGVKD. The chain's CDR3 is CAISESPFQAFF. CDR3 nucleotides: TGTGCCATCAGTGAGTCTCCTTTTCAAGCTTTCTTT.

The chain combines TRBV19 with TRBJ1-2; no clear D. The ends were cut back, 7 bases at V and 9 bases at J, with 21 bases in the middle. The length of the CDR3 is 14 residues. Germline lookup yields CDR1 LNHDA and CDR2 SQIVND (reference sequence). The CDR3 protein is CASTRNERWKSYTF. The DNA for the CDR3 is TGTGCCAGTACCCGAAACGAAAGGTGGAAGAGCTACACCTTC.

The V gene is TRBV9, the J gene TRBJ1-2; TRBD1 might be the D (6 bases). The CDR3 spans 16 residues. Trimming pared 2 bases from V and 2 bases from J, leaving 16 bases between. Germline assignment: CDR1 SGDLS and CDR2 YYNGEE. The CDR3, as DNA: TGTGCCAGCAGCGTTGGGGGGGGGCTTGCCAACTATGGCTACACCTTC. It specifies CASSVGGGLANYGYTF.

This chain connects TRBV20-1 to TRBJ2-7; weak D call: TRBD2 (6 bases). The CDR3 sequence is 14 residues long. CDR1 is DFQATT, CDR2 SNEGSKA, per germline (reference sequence). Deletions cut 7 bases from V and 2 bases from J, with 18 bases between. CDR3 DNA sequence: TGCAGTGTTAAGAGCCTAGCGAGTCCCTACGAGCAGTACTTC. Translating gives CSVKSLASPYEQYF.

The chain couples TRBV12-3 or TRBV12-4 to TRBJ1-6; 7 nucleotides line up with TRBD1. Trimming at V came to 3 bases and at J to 5 bases, leaving 4 bases not matched to a gene. This CDR3 is 15 amino acids long. The CDR3 loop is CASSFLGQNNSPLHF. The CDR3 DNA reads TGTGCCAGCAGTTTTTTGGGACAGAATAATTCACCCCTCCACTTT.

This clonotype has ten or more counts. J is TRBJ1-1 and V is TRBV7-6; no definite D call. The germline V gene encodes CDR1 SGHVS and CDR2 FNYEAQ. Trimming took 5 bases from V and 3 from J, leaving 16 bases between them. CDR3 length: 15 residues. Here the CDR3 reads CASSPTPRRYTEAFF. Written as DNA, the CDR3 is TGTGCCAGCAGCCCGACTCCAAGACGGTACACTGAAGCTTTCTTT.

V gene TRBV14 combines with J gene TRBJ1-6; D call uncertain. V was cut by 3 bases and J by 9 bases, with 3 bases left in between. Germline V lookup: CDR1 SGHDN, CDR2 FVKESK. CDR3 length: 11 amino acids. Here the CDR3 reads CASSHSSPLHF. CDR3 nucleotides: TGTGCCAGCAGCCATTCTTCACCCCTCCACTTT.